One sample yielded the 15 T cell receptor beta chains listed below, sequenced in a study of post-analysis software for immune sequencing data. The TCR beta cDNA libraries carried unique molecular identifiers. TCRdb passed the PCR reads through MiXCR, listing each CDR3 protein once. The sample records hundreds of thousands of distinct CDR3 sequences, roughly 27% being singletons. Points from the study as a whole: Patients showed TRBV5-6, TRBV5-1 and TRBV20-1 among roughly five TRBV segments more frequent than in controls.

For these receptors, no antigen is known. The sequenced material came from blood. The receptors were sampled from a girl under 18 with multiple sclerosis.

With respect to this clonotype: No conserved phenylalanine or tryptophan ends this CDR3, so it is likely a read error. J is TRBJ2-3 and V is TRBV12-3 or TRBV12-4; D gene uncertain. This CDR3 is built from 13 residues. V lost 1 base to trimming and J lost 5 bases, with 7 bases between them. The CDR3 DNA sequence: TGTGCCAGCAGTTTAGACCTCGGAGATACGCAGTATTCT. Translation: CASSLDLGDTQYS.

The chain combines TRBV6-2 or TRBV6-3 with TRBJ2-7; D is unclear. This CDR3 is built from 13 residues. Germline-derived CDR1 and CDR2 are MNHEY and SVGEGT. V was clipped by 0 bases and J by 3 bases, with 6 bases between them. As DNA, the CDR3 is TGTGCCAGCAGTTACTCTACAGTCTACGAGCAGTACTTC. As protein: CASSYSTVYEQYF.

The V gene is TRBV11-1, the J gene TRBJ2-4; possible D gene TRBD2, 7 bases. The CDR3 spans 13 residues. Germline-derived CDR1 and CDR2 are SGHAT and FQDESV (reference sequence). V shed 7 bases and J shed 8 bases, with 15 bases lying between them. CDR3 region: CASTRGGEDIQYF. The DNA for the CDR3 is TGTGCCAGCACCCGAGGGGGGGAGGACATTCAGTACTTC.

V and J are TRBV5-1 and TRBJ1-6; D is possibly TRBD1 (5 bases). The ends were cut back, 6 bases at V and 6 bases at J, with 16 bases in the middle. This CDR3 is 15 amino acids long. The V gene's germline CDR1 is SGHRS and CDR2 YFSETQ. Here the CDR3 DNA reads TGCGCCAGCACCAATTCTCCGGGGCCTAATTCACCCCTCCACTTT. This codes for CASTNSPGPNSPLHF. Complete variable domain (other parts from reference TRBV5-1 and TRBJ1-6): KAGVTQTPRYLIKTRGQQVTLSCSPISGHRSVSWYQQTPGQGLQFLFEYFSETQRNKGNFPGRFSGRQFSNSRSEMNVSTLELGDSALYLCASTNSPGPNSPLHFGNGTRLTVT.

This clonotype was detected only a few times. This rearrangement joins TRBV6-1 to TRBJ1-2; D perhaps matches TRBD1 (6 bases). Trimming removed 5 bases at V and 2 bases at J, with 15 bases between. The CDR3 is made up of 15 amino acids. Germline V gene sequence: CDR1 MNHNS, CDR2 SASEGT. The CDR3 protein is CASSQTFQGNYGYTF. CDR3 sequence (DNA): TGTGCCAGCAGTCAAACTTTTCAGGGGAACTATGGCTACACCTTC.

The chain couples TRBV7-9 to TRBJ2-3; 8 bases are a match to TRBD2. The trim removed 4 bases at V and 7 bases at J, leaving 13 bases unmatched. The length of the CDR3 is 16 residues. Germline V lookup: CDR1 SEHNR, CDR2 FQNEAQ (reference sequence). The CDR3: CASSSAGGALSHTQYF. CDR3 nucleotide sequence: TGTGCCAGCAGCTCCGCGGGGGGCGCCCTCTCCCATACGCAGTATTTT.

This clonotype showed up many times. The chain is built from TRBV5-5 and TRBJ2-1; D unclear. Per germline, CDR1 SGHKS and CDR2 YYEKEE (reference sequence). The CDR3 runs 15 residues. V was shortened by 0 bases and J by 0 bases, with 7 bases between the two germline ends. The CDR3 reads CASSLVWPSYNEQFF. The CDR3 region has the DNA TGTGCCAGCAGCTTGGTTTGGCCCTCCTACAATGAGCAGTTCTTC.

This clonotype was detected only once. The V and J genes are TRBV6-1 and TRBJ1-5, with D unresolved. V was pared by 4 bases and J by 1 base, with 8 bases between. This CDR3 has 14 amino acids. Germline loops: CDR1 MNHNS, CDR2 SASEGT. The CDR3 DNA reads TGTGCCAGCAGTGCCCAGTGGAGCAATCAGCCCCAGCATTTT. Translation: CASSAQWSNQPQHF.

The chain employs TRBV7-2 and TRBJ2-7, with D perhaps matching TRBD2 (6 bases). V dropped 2 bases and J dropped 6 bases, with 29 bases sitting between them. Per germline, CDR1 SGHTA and CDR2 FQGNSA. CDR3 size: 19 residues. This CDR3 reads CASSLNLLPLAEGRGEQYF. As DNA, the CDR3 is TGTGCCAGCAGCTTAAATCTACTCCCGCTAGCCGAAGGGCGGGGCGAGCAGTACTTC.

Points on this clonotype: Mismatch with germline at one junction end may stem from a read error. The CDR3 spells CASSFGAVPYSYTF. The CDR3 DNA reads TGTGCCAGCAGTTTCGGCGCCGTTCCCTATAGCTACACCTTC. The V call is TRBV28, the J call TRBJ1-2, with D hard to call. The CDR3 is 14 residues long. Germline V lookup: CDR1 MDHEN, CDR2 SYDVKM.

This clonotype was observed a few times. The chain couples TRBV11-2 to TRBJ2-7; tentatively, D is TRBD2 (5 bases). This CDR3 comprises 14 residues. Trimming pared 4 bases from V and 3 bases from J, leaving 13 bases between. CDR1 SGHAT and CDR2 FQNNGV come from the germline V gene. Here the CDR3 DNA reads TGTGCCAGCAGCTGGACCGGCCGGGACTACGAGCAGTACTTC. This codes for CASSWTGRDYEQYF.

This clonotype was counted between two and nine times. The rearrangement uses TRBV5-5 and TRBJ2-7; unclear D gene. This CDR3 is built from 13 residues. V lost 0 bases to trimming and J lost 1 base, with 5 bases between them. CDR1 and CDR2 from the germline V gene are SGHKS and YYEKEE (reference sequence). The CDR3 nucleotides read TGTGCCAGCAGCTTGGCCGTGTCCTACGAGCAGTACTTC. Its protein is CASSLAVSYEQYF.

This rearrangement joins TRBV7-2 to TRBJ2-2, with 9 bases lining up with TRBD1. CDR1 is SGHTA and CDR2 is FQGNSA in the germline V gene. The CDR3 covers 18 residues. The junction had 20 bases not matched to a gene; V was cut back by 9 bases and J by 6 bases. The CDR3 sequence is CARKRDRVTPHKAGELFF. The CDR3 bases are TGTGCCAGGAAACGGGACAGGGTAACCCCCCATAAGGCCGGGGAGCTGTTTTTT.

V usage is TRBV15 and J usage is TRBJ2-3; possible D gene TRBD2, 6 bases. V was trimmed by 6 bases and J by 4 bases, leaving 14 bases between them. This CDR3 comprises 14 residues. The germline gives CDR1 LNHNV, CDR2 YYDKDF (reference sequence). The CDR3 DNA reads TGTGCCACCAGTTTCACGGGGGAGGCAGATACGCAGTATTTT. Its protein product is CATSFTGEADTQYF.

This clonotype was observed a handful of times. V usage is TRBV7-9 and J usage is TRBJ1-2; no clear D gene. Trimming removed 4 bases from V and 11 bases from J, with 11 bases in between. CDR3 length: 11 amino acids. The germline CDR1 and CDR2 sequences are SEHNR and FQNEAQ (reference sequence). The CDR3 spells CASSSAGPYTF. CDR3 sequence (DNA): TGTGCCAGCAGCTCTGCTGGGCCTTACACCTTC.